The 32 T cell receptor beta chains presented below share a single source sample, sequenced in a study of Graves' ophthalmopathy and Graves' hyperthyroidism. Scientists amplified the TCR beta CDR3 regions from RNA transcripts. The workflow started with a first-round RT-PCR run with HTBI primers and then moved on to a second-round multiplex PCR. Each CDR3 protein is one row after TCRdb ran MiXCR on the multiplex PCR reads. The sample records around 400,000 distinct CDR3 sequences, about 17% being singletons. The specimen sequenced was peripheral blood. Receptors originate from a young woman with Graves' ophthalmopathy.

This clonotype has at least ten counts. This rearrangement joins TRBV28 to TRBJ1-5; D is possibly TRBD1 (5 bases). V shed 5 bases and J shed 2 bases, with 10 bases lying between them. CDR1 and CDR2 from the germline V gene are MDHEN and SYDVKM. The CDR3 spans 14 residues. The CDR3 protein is CASSVGAGNQPQHF. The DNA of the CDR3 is TGTGCCAGCAGTGTCGGGGCGGGCAATCAGCCCCAGCATTTT.

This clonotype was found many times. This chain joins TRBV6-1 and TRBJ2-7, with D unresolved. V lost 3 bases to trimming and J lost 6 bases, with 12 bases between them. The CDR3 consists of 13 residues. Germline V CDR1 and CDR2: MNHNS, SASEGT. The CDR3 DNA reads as TGTGCCAGCAGTGAGCATAGGGTGGGCGAGCAGTACTTC. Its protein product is CASSEHRVGEQYF.

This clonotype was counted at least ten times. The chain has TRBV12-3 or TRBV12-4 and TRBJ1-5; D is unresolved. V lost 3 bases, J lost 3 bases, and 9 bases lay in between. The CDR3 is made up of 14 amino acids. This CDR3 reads CASSLSQLNQPQHF. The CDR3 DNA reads TGTGCCAGCAGTTTGTCACAGCTCAATCAGCCCCAGCATTTT.

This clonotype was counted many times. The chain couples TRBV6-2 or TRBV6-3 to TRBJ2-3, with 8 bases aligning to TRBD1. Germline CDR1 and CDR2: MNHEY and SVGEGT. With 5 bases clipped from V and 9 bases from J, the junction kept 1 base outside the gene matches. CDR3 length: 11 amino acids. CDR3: CASSRQGTQYF. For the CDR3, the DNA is TGTGCCAGCAGTCGACAGGGGACGCAGTATTTT.

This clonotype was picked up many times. The DNA of the CDR3 is TGTGCCACCACAGCGGCTAAGGCTCTGTTCTACGAGCAGTACTTC. Encoded protein: CATTAAKALFYEQYF. The chain combines TRBV24-1 with TRBJ2-7; possible D gene TRBD2, 5 bases. The V gene's germline CDR1 is KGHDR and CDR2 SFDVKD. This CDR3 contains 15 residues. Trimming left V 8 bases short and J 3 bases short, with 19 bases between.

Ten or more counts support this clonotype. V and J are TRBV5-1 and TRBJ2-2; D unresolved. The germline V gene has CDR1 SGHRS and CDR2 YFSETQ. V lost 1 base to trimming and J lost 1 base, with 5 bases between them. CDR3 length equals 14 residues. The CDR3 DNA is TGCGCCAGCAGCTTGATAATGAACACCGGGGAGCTGTTTTTT. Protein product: CASSLIMNTGELFF.

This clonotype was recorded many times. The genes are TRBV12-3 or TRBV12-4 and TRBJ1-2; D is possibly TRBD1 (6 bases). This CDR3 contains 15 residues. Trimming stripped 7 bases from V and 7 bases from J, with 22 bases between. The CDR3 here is CASTLATGPGVGYTF. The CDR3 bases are TGTGCCAGCACCTTGGCTACAGGGCCCGGAGTTGGCTACACCTTC.

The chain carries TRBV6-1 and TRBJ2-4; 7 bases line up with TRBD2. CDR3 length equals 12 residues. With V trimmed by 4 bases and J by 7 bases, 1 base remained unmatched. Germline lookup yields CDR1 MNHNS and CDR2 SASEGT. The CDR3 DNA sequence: TGTGCCAGCAGTGCCGGGGGGAACATTCAGTACTTC. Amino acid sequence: CASSAGGNIQYF.

DNA for the CDR3: TGTGCCAGTCGGAGCTGGGGGGGCGCGACCCAGTACTTC. Translating gives CASRSWGGATQYF. The rearrangement uses TRBV12-3 or TRBV12-4 and TRBJ2-5; weak D call: TRBD2 (7 bases). The CDR3 length is 13 residues. V lost 9 bases and J 7 bases, leaving 18 bases between the germline ends.

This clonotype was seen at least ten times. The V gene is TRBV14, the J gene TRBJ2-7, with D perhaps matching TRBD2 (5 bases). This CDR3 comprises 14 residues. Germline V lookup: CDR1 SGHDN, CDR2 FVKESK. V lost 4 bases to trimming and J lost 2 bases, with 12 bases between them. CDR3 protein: CASSPTDSAYEQYF. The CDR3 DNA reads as TGTGCCAGCAGCCCAACGGACTCGGCCTACGAGCAGTACTTC.

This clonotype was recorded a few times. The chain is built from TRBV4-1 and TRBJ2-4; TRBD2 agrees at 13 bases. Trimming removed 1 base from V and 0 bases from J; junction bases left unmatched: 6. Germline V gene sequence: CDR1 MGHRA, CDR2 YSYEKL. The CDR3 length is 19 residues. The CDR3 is CASSQVRGLAGTAKNIQYF. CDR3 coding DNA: TGCGCCAGCAGCCAAGTTAGGGGACTAGCGGGAACAGCCAAAAACATTCAGTACTTC.

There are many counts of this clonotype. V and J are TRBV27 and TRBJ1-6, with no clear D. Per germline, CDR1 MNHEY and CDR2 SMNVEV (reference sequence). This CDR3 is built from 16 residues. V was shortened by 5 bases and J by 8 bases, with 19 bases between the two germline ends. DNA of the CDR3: TGTGCCAGCAGTCGACGCCGCGAACCGATCCATTCACCCCTCCACTTT. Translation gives CASSRRREPIHSPLHF.

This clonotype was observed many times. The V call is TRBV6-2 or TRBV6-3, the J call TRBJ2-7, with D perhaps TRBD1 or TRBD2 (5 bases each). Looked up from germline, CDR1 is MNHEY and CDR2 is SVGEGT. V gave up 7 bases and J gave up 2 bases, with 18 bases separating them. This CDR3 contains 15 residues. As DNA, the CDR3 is TGTGCCAGCACCCTACGGGACCTAAAAACCTACGAGCAGTACTTC. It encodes CASTLRDLKTYEQYF.

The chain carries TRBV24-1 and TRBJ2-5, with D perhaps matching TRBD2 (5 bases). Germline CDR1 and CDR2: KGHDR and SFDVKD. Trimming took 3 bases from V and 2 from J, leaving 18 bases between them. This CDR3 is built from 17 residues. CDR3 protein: CATSDSRWEPLQETQYF. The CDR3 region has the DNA TGTGCCACCAGTGATAGTCGGTGGGAGCCTCTGCAAGAGACCCAGTACTTC.

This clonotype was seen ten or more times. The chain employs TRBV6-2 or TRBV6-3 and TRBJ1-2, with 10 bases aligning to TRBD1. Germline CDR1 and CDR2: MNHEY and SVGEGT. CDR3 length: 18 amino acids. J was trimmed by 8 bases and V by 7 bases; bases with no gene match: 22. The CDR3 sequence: CASTTGPGQGPLRSGYTF. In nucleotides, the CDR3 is TGTGCCAGCACCACTGGGCCGGGACAGGGGCCCCTGAGGAGCGGCTACACCTTC.

The CDR3 nucleotides are TGTGCCAGCAAAGCTAGCGGGAGGGCCTCCTACGAGCAGTACTTC. Its protein product is CASKASGRASYEQYF. This chain joins TRBV6-1 and TRBJ2-7; 12 nucleotides line up with TRBD2. V trimming: 7 bases; J trimming: 0 bases; junction bases outside the gene matches: 4. Germline V gene data show CDR1 as MNHNS and CDR2 as SASEGT. The CDR3 has 15 amino acids.

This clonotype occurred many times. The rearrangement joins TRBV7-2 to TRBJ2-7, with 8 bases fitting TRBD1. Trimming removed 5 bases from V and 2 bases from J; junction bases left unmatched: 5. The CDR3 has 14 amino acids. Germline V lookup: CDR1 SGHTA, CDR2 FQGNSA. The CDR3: CASSLQGGAYEQYF. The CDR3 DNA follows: TGTGCCAGCAGCCTACAGGGGGGCGCCTACGAGCAGTACTTC.

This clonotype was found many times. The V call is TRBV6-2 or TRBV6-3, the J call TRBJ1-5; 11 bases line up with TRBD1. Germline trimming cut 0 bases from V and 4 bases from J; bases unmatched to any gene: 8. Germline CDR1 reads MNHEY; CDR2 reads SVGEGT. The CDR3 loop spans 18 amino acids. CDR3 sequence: CASSYSDGTGGRNQPQHF. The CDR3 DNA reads TGTGCCAGCAGTTACTCTGATGGGACAGGGGGACGGAATCAGCCCCAGCATTTT.

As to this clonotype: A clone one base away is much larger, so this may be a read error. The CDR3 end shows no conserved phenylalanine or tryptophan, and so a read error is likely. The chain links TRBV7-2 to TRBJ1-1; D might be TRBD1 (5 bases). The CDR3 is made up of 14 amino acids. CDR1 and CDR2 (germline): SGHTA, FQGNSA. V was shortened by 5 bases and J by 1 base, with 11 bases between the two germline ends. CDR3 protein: CASSRWGGNTEAFL. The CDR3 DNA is TGTGCCAGCAGCCGGTGGGGGGGGAACACTGAAGCTTTCCTT.

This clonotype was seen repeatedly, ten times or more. The CDR3: CASSPQGNGEQYF. The CDR3 nucleotides are TGTGCCAGCTCACCCCAGGGAAATGGCGAGCAGTACTTC. The chain recombines TRBV18 with TRBJ2-7; weak D call: TRBD1 (5 bases). Germline CDR1 KGHSH, CDR2 LQKENI. The length of the CDR3 is 13 residues. V was cut by 3 bases and J by 6 bases, with 12 bases left in between.

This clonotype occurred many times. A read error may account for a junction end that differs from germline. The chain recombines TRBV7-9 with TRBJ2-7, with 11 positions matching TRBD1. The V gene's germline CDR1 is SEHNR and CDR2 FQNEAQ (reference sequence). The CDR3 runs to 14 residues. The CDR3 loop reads CANSGTGGSYEQYF. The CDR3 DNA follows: TGTGCCAACAGCGGGACAGGGGGATCCTACGAGCAGTACTTC.

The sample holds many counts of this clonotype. CDR3 coding DNA: TGTGCCAGCAGTCGGGACAGGGCTGAGTGGTTCGGGGAGCTGTTTTTT. Translating it yields CASSRDRAEWFGELFF. The chain links TRBV6-2 or TRBV6-3 to TRBJ2-2, with 9 bases lining up with TRBD1. With V trimmed by 5 bases and J by 7 bases, 11 bases remained unmatched. The CDR3 extends over 16 amino acids. Germline V gene sequence: CDR1 MNHEY, CDR2 SVGEGT.

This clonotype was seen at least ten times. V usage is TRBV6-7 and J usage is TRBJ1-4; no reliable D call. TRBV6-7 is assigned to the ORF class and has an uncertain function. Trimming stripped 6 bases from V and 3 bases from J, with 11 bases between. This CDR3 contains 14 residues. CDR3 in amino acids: CASRRTVANEKLFF. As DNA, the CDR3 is TGTGCCAGCAGGAGAACAGTTGCTAATGAAAAACTGTTTTTT.

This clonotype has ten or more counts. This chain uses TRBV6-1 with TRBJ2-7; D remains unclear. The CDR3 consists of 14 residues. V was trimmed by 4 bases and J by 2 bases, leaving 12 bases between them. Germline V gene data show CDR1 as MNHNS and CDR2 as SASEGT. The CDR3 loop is CASSGSLRTYEQYF. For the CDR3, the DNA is TGTGCCAGCAGTGGATCTCTCCGAACCTACGAGCAGTACTTC.

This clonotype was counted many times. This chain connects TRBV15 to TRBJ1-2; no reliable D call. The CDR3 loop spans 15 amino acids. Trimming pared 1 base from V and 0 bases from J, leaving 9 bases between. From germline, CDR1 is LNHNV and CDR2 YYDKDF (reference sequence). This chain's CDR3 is CATSRVLAANYGYTF. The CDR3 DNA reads TGTGCCACCAGCAGAGTCCTTGCCGCTAACTATGGCTACACCTTC.

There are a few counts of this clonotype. The CDR3 nucleotides are TGTGCCAGCAGTCCCCGCGAGGACAGTGCTTACGAGCAGTACTTC. Amino acid sequence: CASSPREDSAYEQYF. This chain joins TRBV28 and TRBJ2-7; perhaps TRBD1 as D (6 bases). The length of the CDR3 is 15 residues. CDR1 and CDR2 (germline): MDHEN, SYDVKM. V lost 5 bases and J lost 4, with 18 bases in between.

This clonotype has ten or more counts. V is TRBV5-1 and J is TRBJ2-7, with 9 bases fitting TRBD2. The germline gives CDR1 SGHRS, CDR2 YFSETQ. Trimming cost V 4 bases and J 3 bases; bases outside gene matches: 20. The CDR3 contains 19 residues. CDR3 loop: CASSTWTSSGTALDYEQYF. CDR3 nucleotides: TGCGCCAGCAGCACTTGGACGTCTAGCGGGACCGCCTTAGACTACGAGCAGTACTTC.

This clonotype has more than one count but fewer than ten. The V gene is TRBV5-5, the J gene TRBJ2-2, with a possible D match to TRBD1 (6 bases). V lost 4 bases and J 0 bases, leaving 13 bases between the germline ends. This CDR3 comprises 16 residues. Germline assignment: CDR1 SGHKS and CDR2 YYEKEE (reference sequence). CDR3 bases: TGTGCCAGCAGCATTGAAGGACAGACGAACACCGGGGAGCTGTTTTTT. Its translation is CASSIEGQTNTGELFF.

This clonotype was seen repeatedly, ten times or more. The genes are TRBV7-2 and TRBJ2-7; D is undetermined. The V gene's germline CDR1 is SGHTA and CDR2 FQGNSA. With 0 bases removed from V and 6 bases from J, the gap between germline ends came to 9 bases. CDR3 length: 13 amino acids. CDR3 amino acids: CASSLASGGEQYF. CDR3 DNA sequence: TGTGCCAGCAGCTTAGCTTCGGGCGGCGAGCAGTACTTC.

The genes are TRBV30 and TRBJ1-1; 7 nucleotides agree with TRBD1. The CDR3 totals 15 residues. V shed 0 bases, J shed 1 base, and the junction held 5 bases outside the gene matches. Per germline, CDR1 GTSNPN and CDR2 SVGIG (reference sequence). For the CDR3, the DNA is TGTGCCTGGAGTGTTGGGGAGGGGGCGAACACTGAAGCTTTCTTT. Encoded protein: CAWSVGEGANTEAFF.

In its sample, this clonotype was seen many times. The CDR3 DNA follows: TGTGCCAGCAGTCGGACAGATCATCAGCCCCAGCATTTT. Translating gives CASSRTDHQPQHF. The chain joins TRBV6-2 or TRBV6-3 to TRBJ1-5; D may be TRBD1 (6 bases). The CDR3 loop spans 13 amino acids. Looked up from germline, CDR1 is MNHEY and CDR2 is SVGEGT. V gave up 5 bases and J gave up 5 bases, with 10 bases separating them.

CDR3 sequence: CASSLAPGDVGPQHF. The CDR3 region has the DNA TGCGCCAGCAGCTTGGCACCAGGGGATGTGGGGCCCCAGCATTTT. V gene TRBV5-1 combines with J gene TRBJ1-5, with TRBD1 as a possible D gene (6 bases). Germline loops: CDR1 SGHRS, CDR2 YFSETQ. The V gene lost 0 bases and the J gene lost 9 bases, with 16 bases spanning the gap. The CDR3 is 15 amino acids.